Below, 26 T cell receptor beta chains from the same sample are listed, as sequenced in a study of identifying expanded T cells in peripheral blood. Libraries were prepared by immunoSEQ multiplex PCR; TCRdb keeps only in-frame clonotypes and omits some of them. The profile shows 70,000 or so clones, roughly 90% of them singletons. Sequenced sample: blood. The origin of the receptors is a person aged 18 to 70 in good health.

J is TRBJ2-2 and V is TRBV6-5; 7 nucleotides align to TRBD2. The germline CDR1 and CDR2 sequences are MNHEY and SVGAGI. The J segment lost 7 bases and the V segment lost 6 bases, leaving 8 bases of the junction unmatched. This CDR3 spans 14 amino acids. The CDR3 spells CASSRLAAYGELFF. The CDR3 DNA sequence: TGTGCCAGCAGCCGACTAGCCGCATACGGGGAGCTGTTTTTT.

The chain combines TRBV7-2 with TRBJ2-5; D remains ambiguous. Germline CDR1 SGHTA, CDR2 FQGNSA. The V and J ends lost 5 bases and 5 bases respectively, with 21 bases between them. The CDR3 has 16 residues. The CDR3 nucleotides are TGTGCCAGCAGCCCACGCCGGACGGAAAAAGGGGAGACCCAGTACTTC. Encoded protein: CASSPRRTEKGETQYF. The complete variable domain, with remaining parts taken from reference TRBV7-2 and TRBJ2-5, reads GAGVSQSPSNKVTEKGKDVELRCDPISGHTALYWYRQSLGQGLEFLIYFQGNSAPDKSGLPSDRFSAERTGGSVSTLTIQRTQQEDSAVYLCASSPRRTEKGETQYFGPGTRLLVL.

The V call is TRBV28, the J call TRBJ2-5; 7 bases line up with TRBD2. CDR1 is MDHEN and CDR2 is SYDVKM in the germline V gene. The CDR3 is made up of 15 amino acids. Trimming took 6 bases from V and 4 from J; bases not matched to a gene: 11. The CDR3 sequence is CASRLAGSTGETQYF. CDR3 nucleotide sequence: TGTGCCAGCAGGTTAGCGGGCTCCACGGGAGAGACCCAGTACTTC.

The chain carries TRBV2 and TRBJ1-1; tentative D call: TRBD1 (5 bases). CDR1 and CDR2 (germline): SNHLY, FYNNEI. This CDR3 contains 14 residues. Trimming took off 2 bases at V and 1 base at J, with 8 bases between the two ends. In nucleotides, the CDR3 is TGTGCCAGCAGTGAAATAAGGGGGAACACTGAAGCTTTCTTT. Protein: CASSEIRGNTEAFF.

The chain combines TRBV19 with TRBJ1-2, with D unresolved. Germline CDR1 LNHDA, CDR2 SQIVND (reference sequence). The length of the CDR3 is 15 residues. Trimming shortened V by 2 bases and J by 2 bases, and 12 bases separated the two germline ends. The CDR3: CASSISSAGNYGYTF. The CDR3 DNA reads TGTGCCAGTAGTATAAGCTCGGCGGGAAACTATGGCTACACCTTC.

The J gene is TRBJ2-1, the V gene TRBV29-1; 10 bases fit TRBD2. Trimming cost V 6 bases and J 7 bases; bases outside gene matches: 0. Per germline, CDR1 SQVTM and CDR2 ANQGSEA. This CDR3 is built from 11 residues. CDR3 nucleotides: TGCAGCGTGGGACTAGCGAATGAGCAGTTCTTC. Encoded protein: CSVGLANEQFF.

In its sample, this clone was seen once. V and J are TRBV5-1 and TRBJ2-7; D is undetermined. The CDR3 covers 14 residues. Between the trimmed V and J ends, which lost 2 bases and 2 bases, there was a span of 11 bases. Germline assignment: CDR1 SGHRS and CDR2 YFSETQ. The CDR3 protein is CASSFKSDPYEQYF. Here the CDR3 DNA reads TGCGCCAGCAGCTTTAAATCAGACCCCTACGAGCAGTACTTC.

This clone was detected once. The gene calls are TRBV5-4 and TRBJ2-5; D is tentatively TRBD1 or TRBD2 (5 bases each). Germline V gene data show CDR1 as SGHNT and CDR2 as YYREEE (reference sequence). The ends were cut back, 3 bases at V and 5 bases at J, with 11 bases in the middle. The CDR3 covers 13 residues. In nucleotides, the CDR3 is TGTGCCAGCAGCTCGAGGGGTGATGAGACCCAGTACTTC. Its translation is CASSSRGDETQYF.

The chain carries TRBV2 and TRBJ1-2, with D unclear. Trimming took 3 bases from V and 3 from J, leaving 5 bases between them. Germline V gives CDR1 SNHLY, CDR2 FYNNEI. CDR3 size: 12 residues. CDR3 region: CASSDTDYGYTF. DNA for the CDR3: TGTGCCAGCAGTGATACAGACTATGGCTACACCTTC.

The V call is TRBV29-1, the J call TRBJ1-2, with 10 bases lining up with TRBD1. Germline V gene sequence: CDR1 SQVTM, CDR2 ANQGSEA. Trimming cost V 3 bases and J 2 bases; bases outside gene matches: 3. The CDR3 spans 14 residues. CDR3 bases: TGCAGCGTTGACGACAGGGGGCGGAACTATGGCTACACCTTC. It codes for CSVDDRGRNYGYTF.

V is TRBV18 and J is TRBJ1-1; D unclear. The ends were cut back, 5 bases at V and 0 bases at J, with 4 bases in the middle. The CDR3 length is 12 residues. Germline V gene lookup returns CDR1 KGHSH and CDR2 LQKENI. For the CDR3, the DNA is TGTGCCAGCTCATCGATGAACACTGAAGCTTTCTTT. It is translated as CASSSMNTEAFF.

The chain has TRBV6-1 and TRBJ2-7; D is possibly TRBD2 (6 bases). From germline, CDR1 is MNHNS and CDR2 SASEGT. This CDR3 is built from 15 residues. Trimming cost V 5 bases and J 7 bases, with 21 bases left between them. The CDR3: CASSPQAGLTGEQYF. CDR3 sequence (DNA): TGTGCCAGCAGTCCCCAAGCGGGCCTTACGGGGGAGCAGTACTTC.

The CDR3 reads CSVEVFGETQYF. CDR3 coding DNA: TGCAGCGTTGAAGTTTTTGGGGAGACCCAGTACTTC. The rearrangement joins TRBV29-1 to TRBJ2-5, with no clear D. The V and J ends lost 1 base and 5 bases respectively, with 8 bases between them. Germline loops: CDR1 SQVTM, CDR2 ANQGSEA. There are 12 residues in the CDR3. Looking up the rest from reference TRBV29-1 and TRBJ2-5 gives the full variable domain: SAVISQKPSRDICQRGTSLTIQCQVDSQVTMMFWYRQQPGQSLTLIATANQGSEATYESGFVIDKFPISRPNLTFSTLTVSNMSPEDSSIYLCSVEVFGETQYFGPGTRLLVL.

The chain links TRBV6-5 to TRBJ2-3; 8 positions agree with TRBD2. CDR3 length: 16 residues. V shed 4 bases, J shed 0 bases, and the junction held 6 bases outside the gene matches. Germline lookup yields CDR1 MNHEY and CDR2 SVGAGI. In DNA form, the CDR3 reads TGTGCCAGCAGTTCCGGGACTAGAACTAGCACAGATACGCAGTATTTT. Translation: CASSSGTRTSTDTQYF.

This CDR3 reads CASSEQGLLDTQYF. CDR3 coding DNA: TGTGCCAGCAGTGAACAGGGACTTTTAGATACGCAGTATTTT. This chain uses TRBV25-1 with TRBJ2-3, with a tentative D call TRBD2 (6 bases). CDR1 and CDR2 from the germline V gene are MGHDK and SYGVNS. This CDR3 has 14 amino acids. Trimming removed 2 bases at V and 5 bases at J, with 11 bases between.

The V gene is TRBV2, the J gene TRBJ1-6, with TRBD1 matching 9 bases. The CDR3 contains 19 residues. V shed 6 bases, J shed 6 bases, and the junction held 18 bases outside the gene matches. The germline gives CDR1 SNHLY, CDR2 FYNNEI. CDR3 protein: CASSGRSGQGSVANSPLHF. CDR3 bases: TGTGCCAGCAGCGGACGGTCGGGACAGGGCAGCGTGGCTAATTCACCCCTCCACTTT.

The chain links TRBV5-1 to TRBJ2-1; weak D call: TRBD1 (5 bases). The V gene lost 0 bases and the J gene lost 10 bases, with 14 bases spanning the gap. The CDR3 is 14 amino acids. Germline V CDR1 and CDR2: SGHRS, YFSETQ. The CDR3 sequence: CASSLVVMTVEQFF. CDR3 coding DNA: TGCGCCAGCAGCTTGGTGGTGATGACAGTAGAGCAGTTCTTC.

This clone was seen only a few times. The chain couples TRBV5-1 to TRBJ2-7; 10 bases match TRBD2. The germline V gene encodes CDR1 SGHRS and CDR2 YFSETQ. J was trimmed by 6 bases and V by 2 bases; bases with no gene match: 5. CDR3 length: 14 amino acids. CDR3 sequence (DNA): TGCGCCAGCAGCTTTACTAGCGGGAAGGGCGAGCAGTACTTC. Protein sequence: CASSFTSGKGEQYF.

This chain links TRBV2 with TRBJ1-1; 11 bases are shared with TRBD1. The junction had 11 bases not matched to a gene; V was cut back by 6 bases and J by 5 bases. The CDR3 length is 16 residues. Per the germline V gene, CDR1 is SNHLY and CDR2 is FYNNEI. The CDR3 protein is CASRPRERDRGTEAFF. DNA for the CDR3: TGTGCCAGCAGGCCCAGAGAAAGGGACAGGGGGACTGAAGCTTTCTTT. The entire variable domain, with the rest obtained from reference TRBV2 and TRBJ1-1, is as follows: EPEVTQTPSHQVTQMGQEVILRCVPISNHLYFYWYRQILGQKVEFLVSFYNNEISEKSEIFDDQFSVERPDGSNFTLKIRSTKLEDSAMYFCASRPRERDRGTEAFFGQGTRLTVV.

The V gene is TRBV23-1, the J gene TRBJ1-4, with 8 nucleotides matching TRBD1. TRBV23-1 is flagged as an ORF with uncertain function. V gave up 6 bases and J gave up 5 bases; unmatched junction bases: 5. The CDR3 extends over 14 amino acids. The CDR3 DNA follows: TGCGCCAGCAGACTGCAGGGGGCGAATGAAAAACTGTTTTTT. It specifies CASRLQGANEKLFF.

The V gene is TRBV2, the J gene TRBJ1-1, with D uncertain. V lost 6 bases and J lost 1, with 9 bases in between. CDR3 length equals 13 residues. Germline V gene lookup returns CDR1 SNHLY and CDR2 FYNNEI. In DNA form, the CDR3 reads TGTGCCAGCAGCGTTAAGGGGAACACTGAAGCTTTCTTT. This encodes CASSVKGNTEAFF.

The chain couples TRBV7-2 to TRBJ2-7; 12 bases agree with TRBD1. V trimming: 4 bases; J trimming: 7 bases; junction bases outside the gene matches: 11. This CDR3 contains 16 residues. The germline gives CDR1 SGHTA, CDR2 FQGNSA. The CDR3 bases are TGTGCCAGCAGCTCCACGGGGGGACAGGGGGCGAGGGAGCAGTACTTC. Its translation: CASSSTGGQGAREQYF.

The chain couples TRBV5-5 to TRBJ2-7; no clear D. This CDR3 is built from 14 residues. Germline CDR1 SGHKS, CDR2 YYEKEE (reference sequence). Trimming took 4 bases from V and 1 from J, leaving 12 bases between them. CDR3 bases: TGTGCCAGCAGCCCTGGACGGGTTTCCTACGAGCAGTACTTC. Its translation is CASSPGRVSYEQYF.

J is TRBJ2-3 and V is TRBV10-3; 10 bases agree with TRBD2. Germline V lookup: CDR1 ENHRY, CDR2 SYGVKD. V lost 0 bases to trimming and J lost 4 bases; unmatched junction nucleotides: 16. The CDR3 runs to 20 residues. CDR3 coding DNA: TGTGCCATCAGTGAGTCGTTTAGCGGGGGGTTTCGCTCAGGCTCAGATACGCAGTATTTT. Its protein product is CAISESFSGGFRSGSDTQYF.

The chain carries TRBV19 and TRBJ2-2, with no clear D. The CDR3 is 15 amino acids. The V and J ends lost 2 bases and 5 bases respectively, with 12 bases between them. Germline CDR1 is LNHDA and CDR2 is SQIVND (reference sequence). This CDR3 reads CASSITGYGTGELFF. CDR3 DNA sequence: TGTGCCAGTAGTATAACCGGATACGGGACCGGGGAGCTGTTTTTT.

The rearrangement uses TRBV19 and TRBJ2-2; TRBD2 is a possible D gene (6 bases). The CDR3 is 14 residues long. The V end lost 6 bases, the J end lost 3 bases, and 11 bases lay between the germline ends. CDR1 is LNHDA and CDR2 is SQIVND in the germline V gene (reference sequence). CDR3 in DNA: TGTGCCAGTAGGGGGACTGCCCACACCGGGGAGCTGTTTTTT. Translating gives CASRGTAHTGELFF.